The sequence of this T cell receptor (beta chain) was determined in a study of regulatory T cells in long-lasting Graves disease. Overall study context: To qualify as persistent, Graves' disease required over 5 years of antithyroid drugs with positive TSH receptor antibodies.

Notes on the study in general: The analysis examined peripheral blood only and excluded thyroid tissue. Favored gene segments in persistent disease were TRBV28, TRBJ1-2 and TRBJ2-5. Persistent Graves' patients had lower TCR diversity than newly diagnosed ones.

In germline, CDR1 is SGHTA, CDR2 FQGNSA. The CDR3 is 14 amino acids. V was cut by 5 bases and J by 1 base, with 11 bases left in between. Construction of the TCR beta libraries employed iRepertoire HTBI primers in conjunction with Arm-PCR of CDR3 regions. TCRdb independently ran MiXCR on the multiplex PCR reads; one entry per CDR3 protein. Of approximately 470,000 distinct CDR3 sequences in the sample, less than 25% were seen once. Sample time point: persistent/refractory GD, antithyroid drugs over 5 years with positive TRAb. Isolated PBMC RNA provided the starting material for the TCR library. Many counts were recorded for this clonotype. Its specificity is not known.

The receptor's source is a female donor with Graves disease. The V and J genes are TRBV7-2 and TRBJ2-5; D is perhaps TRBD2 (6 bases). The sample consisted of peripheral blood mononuclear cells (PBMCs), taken when the disease was refractory, from a patient treated with antithyroid drugs. The CDR3 loop is CASSAPSVQETQYF. CDR3 in DNA: TGTGCCAGCAGCGCGCCTAGCGTCCAAGAGACCCAGTACTTC.